Each of the 32 T cell receptor beta chains below was sequenced from the same sample in a study of vaccination and CD4 T cells after COVID-19. Indicated treatment: 10-day PBMC culture with coronavirus spike peptide pools or control peptides (ViraFEST assay). Investigators obtained the unexposed donor's CD4+ T cells before the COVID-19 pandemic (2011-2018). Oncomine TCR Beta short-read sequencing was applied to DNA from cultured CD4+ T cells. The source of extracted genomic DNA was cultured CD4+ T cells. One entry per CDR3 protein results from TCRdb running MiXCR on the PCR reads. The repertoire has 7,000 to 9,500 distinct CDR3 sequences, under 35% of them found once; the top ten carry about 13%. Their antigen targets remain unknown. The specimen was CD4+ T cells from blood, cultured in vitro. The receptors shown here come from a human donor in good health.

This clonotype was seen more than once but under ten times. This rearrangement joins TRBV4-3 to TRBJ1-5; the D is unclear. V was cut by 0 bases and J by 0 bases, with 15 bases left in between. The germline gives CDR1 LGHNA, CDR2 YSLEER. CDR3 length: 18 amino acids. The CDR3 coding sequence is TGCGCCAGCAGCCAAGATTTATCGGCCTGGGTTAGCAATCAGCCCCAGCATTTT. This translates into CASSQDLSAWVSNQPQHF.

The sample holds a few counts of this clonotype. The gene calls are TRBV27 and TRBJ1-1; D not resolved. Trimming left V 3 bases short and J 2 bases short, with 13 bases between. This CDR3 comprises 15 residues. Germline CDR1 and CDR2: MNHEY and SMNVEV (reference sequence). Written as DNA, the CDR3 is TGTGCCAGCAGTTTGTACAGCAGTAGTAACACTGAAGCTTTCTTT. It codes for CASSLYSSSNTEAFF.

The chain uses TRBV2 and TRBJ2-5; D is perhaps TRBD1 (5 bases). Trimming removed 5 bases from V and 1 base from J, with 14 bases in between. The CDR3 totals 15 residues. Germline V gene sequence: CDR1 SNHLY, CDR2 FYNNEI. CDR3 sequence reads: CASSSPTGVQETQYF. CDR3 nucleotides: TGTGCCAGCAGTTCCCCTACAGGTGTCCAAGAGACCCAGTACTTC.

A few counts support this clonotype. The genes are TRBV12-3 or TRBV12-4 and TRBJ2-7; no definite D call. This CDR3 has 10 residues. The V gene lost 3 bases and the J gene lost 3 bases, with 0 bases spanning the gap. The CDR3 DNA reads as TGTGCCAGCAGTTTCTACGAGCAGTACTTC. Its translation: CASSFYEQYF.

The V gene is TRBV6-2 or TRBV6-3, the J gene TRBJ2-5; D is perhaps TRBD1 (5 bases). V lost 1 base to trimming and J lost 0 bases, with 12 bases between them. Germline V gives CDR1 MNHEY, CDR2 SVGEGT. The CDR3 spans 16 residues. CDR3 bases: TGTGCCAGCAGTTACTTTGTACAGGACGACCAAGAGACCCAGTACTTC. It encodes CASSYFVQDDQETQYF.

This clonotype has more than one count but fewer than ten. V usage is TRBV19 and J usage is TRBJ2-2; 8 bases are a match to TRBD2. The CDR3 is 14 amino acids. CDR1 and CDR2 from the germline V gene are LNHDA and SQIVND (reference sequence). Trimming at V came to 10 bases and at J to 3 bases, leaving 7 bases not matched to a gene. This CDR3 reads CATPGLGDTGELFF. In DNA form, the CDR3 reads TGTGCCACCCCGGGACTAGGAGACACCGGGGAGCTGTTTTTT.

For this clonotype: At one boundary the junction diverges from the germline segment, which might be a read error. The gene calls are TRBV7-7 and TRBJ2-2; D not certain. This CDR3 region has 12 residues. CDR1 is SSHAT and CDR2 is FNYEAQ in the germline V gene (reference sequence). CDR3 coding DNA: TGTGCTAGCAGGCATCATTTCGGGGAGCTGTTTTTT. This encodes CASRHHFGELFF.

The chain links TRBV4-3 to TRBJ2-2; 7 nucleotides line up with TRBD2. V was clipped by 1 base and J by 2 bases; unmatched bases: 10. Germline V gene lookup returns CDR1 LGHNA and CDR2 YSLEER. This CDR3 spans 18 amino acids. CDR3: CASSQGLGAGENTGELFF. The CDR3 coding sequence is TGCGCCAGCAGCCAAGGGCTAGGGGCGGGAGAAAACACCGGGGAGCTGTTTTTT.

This chain uses TRBV4-2 with TRBJ2-5; weak D call: TRBD1 (6 bases). The CDR3 contains 14 residues. V shed 4 bases and J shed 3 bases, with 12 bases lying between them. CDR1 is LGHNA and CDR2 is YNFKEQ in the germline V gene. The CDR3 bases are TGTGCCAGCAGCCCATGGACAGATGAAGAGACCCAGTACTTC. It codes for CASSPWTDEETQYF.

The V and J genes are TRBV20-1 and TRBJ2-1; D may be TRBD2 (5 bases). This CDR3 has 17 residues. Germline V CDR1 and CDR2: DFQATT, SNEGSKA (reference sequence). V was pared by 0 bases and J by 0 bases, with 15 bases between. Written as DNA, the CDR3 is TGCAGTGCTAGAGATTCCAGCGGCAAGACCTCCTACAATGAGCAGTTCTTC. Its translation is CSARDSSGKTSYNEQFF.

This clonotype was counted a single time. The chain couples TRBV9 to TRBJ1-2, with TRBD1 matching over 9 bases. CDR1 SGDLS and CDR2 YYNGEE come from the germline V gene. J gave up 5 bases and V 0 bases, and 2 bases lay outside the gene matches. This CDR3 spans 14 amino acids. Here the CDR3 DNA reads TGTGCCAGCAGCGTAGGGGACAGGGCGTATGGCTACACCTTC. It codes for CASSVGDRAYGYTF. Full variable domain (outside the CDR3, taken from reference TRBV9 and TRBJ1-2): DSGVTQTPKHLITATGQRVTLRCSPRSGDLSVYWYQQSLDQGLQFLIQYYNGEERAKGNILERFSAQQFPDLHSELNLSSLELGDSALYFCASSVGDRAYGYTFGSGTRLTVV.

The V and J genes are TRBV6-2 or TRBV6-3 and TRBJ1-1; D may be TRBD1 (5 bases). Trimming shortened V by 2 bases and J by 1 base, and 14 bases separated the two germline ends. The germline V gene has CDR1 MNHEY and CDR2 SVGEGT. This CDR3 region has 16 residues. The CDR3 reads CASSYPQEPWNTEAFF. The CDR3 coding sequence is TGTGCCAGCAGTTACCCACAGGAGCCTTGGAACACTGAAGCTTTCTTT.

Only a few counts were recorded for this clonotype. This chain joins TRBV30 and TRBJ1-5; 12 bases match TRBD1. There are 15 residues in the CDR3. J was trimmed by 6 bases and V by 8 bases; bases with no gene match: 11. Germline assignment: CDR1 GTSNPN and CDR2 SVGIG (reference sequence). The CDR3 region has the DNA TGTGCCGCGGGACAGGGGGCTTGGGTAAGTCAGCCCCAGCATTTT. This translates into CAAGQGAWVSQPQHF.

This clonotype has only a few counts. CDR3 nucleotide sequence: TGTGCCAGCGTGTTTGACCGCAATCAGCCCCAGCATTTT. As protein: CASVFDRNQPQHF. V is TRBV2 and J is TRBJ1-5; D is ambiguous. This CDR3 spans 13 amino acids. CDR1 is SNHLY and CDR2 is FYNNEI in the germline V gene. Trimming shortened V by 8 bases and J by 2 bases, and 10 bases separated the two germline ends.

The J gene is TRBJ2-7, the V gene TRBV21-1; TRBD1 is taken as the D call from the table, unchecked against the DNA. TRBV21-1 is listed as a pseudogene. The CDR3 contains 18 residues. DNA of the CDR3: TGTGCCAGCAGCCCCGGGACAGGGGGCACGTTGTGCTCCTACGAGCAGTACTTC. Its translation: CASSPGTGGTLCSYEQYF.

By frequency in the sample, this clonotype is hyperexpanded (1% or more). The chain links TRBV27 to TRBJ1-1, with 9 nucleotides matching TRBD1. The CDR3 has 15 residues. CDR1 is MNHEY, CDR2 SMNVEV, per germline (reference sequence). With 8 bases clipped from V and 1 base from J, the junction kept 8 bases outside the gene matches. This CDR3 is CASGRWDRANTEAFF. The DNA for the CDR3 is TGTGCCAGCGGAAGATGGGACAGGGCGAACACTGAAGCTTTCTTT.

This clonotype was observed a handful of times. The rearrangement uses TRBV6-2 or TRBV6-3 and TRBJ2-2, with no clear D. This CDR3 is built from 15 residues. V lost 2 bases, J lost 1 base, and 8 bases lay in between. The germline CDR1 and CDR2 sequences are MNHEY and SVGEGT. The CDR3 region is CASSYPPQNTGELFF. CDR3 bases: TGTGCCAGCAGTTACCCCCCCCAGAACACCGGGGAGCTGTTTTTT.

V usage is TRBV20-1 and J usage is TRBJ2-3, with D possibly TRBD2 on 5 matching bases. This CDR3 comprises 14 residues. Trimming removed 8 bases at V and 1 base at J, with 16 bases between. Looked up from germline, CDR1 is DFQATT and CDR2 is SNEGSKA (reference sequence). CDR3 coding DNA: TGCAGTCAGCGCCGGGATAGCCGCACAGATACGCAGTATTTT. Its translation: CSQRRDSRTDTQYF.

This clonotype was seen once. The rearrangement joins TRBV18 to TRBJ1-1, with D maybe TRBD1 (5 bases). The CDR3 has 13 amino acids. Germline assignment: CDR1 KGHSH and CDR2 LQKENI. The V gene lost 4 bases and the J gene lost 0 bases, with 6 bases spanning the gap. As DNA, the CDR3 is TGTGCCAGCTCACTGGACATGAACACTGAAGCTTTCTTT. This translates into CASSLDMNTEAFF.

The rearrangement links TRBV10-3 to TRBJ2-5; 8 bases match TRBD1. This CDR3 contains 15 residues. V shed 3 bases, J shed 5 bases, and the junction held 8 bases outside the gene matches. Germline V gene data show CDR1 as ENHRY and CDR2 as SYGVKD. CDR3 in amino acids: CAISEGAGGWETQYF. As DNA, the CDR3 is TGTGCCATCAGTGAAGGGGCAGGGGGCTGGGAGACCCAGTACTTC.

As concerns this clonotype: Compared with germline, one end of the junction differs, possibly owing to a read error. This rearrangement joins TRBV20-1 to TRBJ1-6, with D unresolved. CDR3 length: 15 amino acids. CDR1 is DFQATT and CDR2 is SNEGSKA in the germline V gene (reference sequence). CDR3: CSASNRVSYNSPPHF. In nucleotides, the CDR3 is TGCAGTGCTTCAAATAGGGTTTCCTATAATTCACCCCCCCACTTT.

The rearrangement uses TRBV5-5 and TRBJ1-5; D unclear. The germline V gene has CDR1 SGHKS and CDR2 YYEKEE (reference sequence). CDR3 size: 15 residues. Between the trimmed V and J ends, which lost 4 bases and 0 bases, there was a span of 11 bases. CDR3 residues: CASSVGSYSNQPQHF. DNA of the CDR3: TGTGCCAGCAGCGTCGGGAGTTATAGCAATCAGCCCCAGCATTTT.

This clonotype was seen a handful of times. At one end the junction does not follow the germline gene, possibly because of a read error. This chain connects TRBV6-5 to TRBJ2-5, with D perhaps being TRBD1 or TRBD2 (7 bases each). Per the germline V gene, CDR1 is MNHEY and CDR2 is SVGAGI. This CDR3 is 15 amino acids long. The CDR3 nucleotides read TGTGCCAGCAGTTACATCAGGGGGGGGCAAGAGGCCCAGTACTTC. Amino acid sequence: CASSYIRGGQEAQYF.

By its share, this clonotype is medium-sized. CDR3 amino acids: CASSDRDRVPRGYTF. CDR3 sequence (DNA): TGTGCCAGCAGCGACCGGGACCGGGTTCCTAGAGGCTACACCTTC. The chain is built from TRBV7-8 and TRBJ1-2; D might be TRBD1 (5 bases). CDR1 is SGHVS and CDR2 is FQNEAQ in the germline V gene. The CDR3 sequence is 15 residues long. Trimming cost V 5 bases and J 8 bases, with 21 bases left between them.

This clonotype was seen only a few times. The chain recombines TRBV10-3 with TRBJ2-6, with TRBD1 matching over 9 bases. With V trimmed by 4 bases and J by 1 base, 5 bases remained unmatched. Germline CDR1 and CDR2: ENHRY and SYGVKD. The CDR3 spans 17 residues. The CDR3, as DNA: TGTGCCATCAGTGTCGGGACAGGGTTGTCTGGGGCCAACGTCCTGACTTTC. Protein sequence: CAISVGTGLSGANVLTF.

The rearrangement links TRBV11-1 to TRBJ1-1; D not resolved. V was shortened by 4 bases and J by 1 base, with 7 bases between the two germline ends. Germline CDR1 and CDR2: SGHAT and FQDESV (reference sequence). The CDR3 totals 13 residues. CDR3 region: CASSSFRNTEAFF. CDR3 nucleotide sequence: TGTGCCAGCAGCTCGTTTAGGAACACTGAAGCTTTCTTT.

The rearrangement uses TRBV6-5 and TRBJ1-3, with 8 bases aligning to TRBD1. V lost 2 bases and J lost 0; bases outside the gene matches: 6. The CDR3 has 17 residues. CDR1 and CDR2 from the germline V gene are MNHEY and SVGAGI. Written as DNA, the CDR3 is TGTGCCAGCAGTTACGGACAGGGCCAATCCTCTGGAAACACCATATATTTT. It specifies CASSYGQGQSSGNTIYF.

The V call is TRBV6-2 or TRBV6-3, the J call TRBJ1-5; 9 bases match TRBD1. Germline values: CDR1 MNHEY, CDR2 SVGEGT. The CDR3 has 14 residues. The trim removed 6 bases at V and 5 bases at J, leaving 5 bases unmatched. CDR3 sequence (DNA): TGTGCCAGCAGAAGCCGGGACAGGGATCAGCCCCAGCATTTT. Protein product: CASRSRDRDQPQHF.

The chain is built from TRBV27 and TRBJ1-2; no definite D call. CDR3 size: 13 residues. V lost 0 bases to trimming and J lost 4 bases, with 6 bases between them. Germline CDR1 is MNHEY and CDR2 is SMNVEV (reference sequence). The CDR3, as DNA: TGTGCCAGCAGTTTATCCGAGGCCTATGGCTACACCTTC. Translating it yields CASSLSEAYGYTF.

This rearrangement joins TRBV11-3 to TRBJ2-2; D is undetermined. The CDR3 extends over 15 amino acids. Trimming shortened V by 8 bases and J by 6 bases, and 19 bases separated the two germline ends. Germline loops: CDR1 SGHNT, CDR2 YENEEA. This chain's CDR3 is CASRSSSGWAGELFF. CDR3 bases: TGTGCCAGCCGATCCTCCTCCGGGTGGGCCGGGGAGCTGTTTTTT.

V gene TRBV5-1 combines with J gene TRBJ2-3; D call uncertain. Germline values: CDR1 SGHRS, CDR2 YFSETQ. This CDR3 is 15 amino acids long. V was shortened by 6 bases and J by 0 bases, with 14 bases between the two germline ends. The CDR3 spells CASTRGVPSTDTQYF. In nucleotides, the CDR3 is TGCGCCAGCACCCGTGGCGTCCCGAGCACAGATACGCAGTATTTT.

This rearrangement joins TRBV24-1 to TRBJ1-1; 7 bases match TRBD1. CDR3 length: 15 amino acids. Germline loops: CDR1 KGHDR, CDR2 SFDVKD. V lost 2 bases, J lost 1 base, and 3 bases stayed unmatched. For the CDR3, the DNA is TGTGCCACCAGTGATTCCCGGACAGGGAACACTGAAGCTTTCTTT. Encoded protein: CATSDSRTGNTEAFF.